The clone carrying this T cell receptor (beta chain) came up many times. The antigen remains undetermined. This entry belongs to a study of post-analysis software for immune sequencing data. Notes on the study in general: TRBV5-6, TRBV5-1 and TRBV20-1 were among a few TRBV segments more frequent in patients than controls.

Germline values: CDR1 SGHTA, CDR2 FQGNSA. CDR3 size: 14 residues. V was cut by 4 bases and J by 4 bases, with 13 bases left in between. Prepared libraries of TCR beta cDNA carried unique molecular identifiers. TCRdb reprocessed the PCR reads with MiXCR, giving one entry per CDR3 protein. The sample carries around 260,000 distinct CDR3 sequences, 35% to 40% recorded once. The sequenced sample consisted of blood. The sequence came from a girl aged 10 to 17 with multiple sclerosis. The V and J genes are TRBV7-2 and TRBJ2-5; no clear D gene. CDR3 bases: TGTGCCAGCAGCTCCCCCTCCCCCGGAGAGACCCAGTACTTC. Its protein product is CASSSPSPGETQYF.